The rows below give T cell receptor beta chains drawn from one sample of a study of blood T cell repertoires in COVID-19. Sequenced by immunoSEQ multiplex PCR; TCRdb stores in-frame clones only, minus some. The sample shows roughly 150,000 clones, around 82% of them seen only once. Specimen: peripheral blood. Every receptor here comes from an older man with active or convalescent COVID-19. CDR3s include the opening cysteine and the closing phenylalanine or tryptophan.

J gene,V gene,CDR3 protein
TRBJ2-5,TRBV14,CASSQGGTVGKTQYF
TRBJ1-2,TRBV15,CATSRRDRGAYGYTF
TRBJ1-1,TRBV6-5,CASGTGENTEAFF
TRBJ2-4,TRBV9,CASSPGAGAGSKNIQYF
TRBJ1-1,TRBV7-8,CASSLRDRGMNTEAFF
TRBJ2-1,TRBV15,CATQGGPSYNEQFF
TRBJ1-4,TRBV18,CASSRSGRTDYEKLFF
TRBJ2-7,TRBV13,CASSPLGEISYEQYF
TRBJ1-6,TRBV7-2,CASSLIPGQQYSPLHF
TRBJ1-1,TRBV6-5,CASSYTHRVNTEAFF
TRBJ2-1,TRBV11-2,CASSWEVSEQFF
TRBJ1-2,TRBV28,CASTTGRGGYTF
TRBJ1-1,TRBV7-9,CASTADRGNTEAFF
TRBJ2-2,TRBV28,CASSFRGAGELFF
TRBJ2-7,TRBV5-1,CASSLKLAGVYAQYF
TRBJ1-4,TRBV18,CASSPGQANEKLFF
TRBJ1-4,TRBV7-2,CASSLRGQFEKLFF
TRBJ2-5,TRBV3-1/TRBV3-2,CASSQDSGGLGATQYF
TRBJ2-2,TRBV12-5,CASGFPPRHENTGELFF
TRBJ1-1,TRBV5-5,CASSQNDRWPEAFF
TRBJ1-6,TRBV7-6,CASSPILRDSPLHF
TRBJ2-5,TRBV4-1,CASSQYPNGQQETQYF
TRBJ2-3,TRBV5-1,CASSLGRGLNTDTQYF
TRBJ1-2,TRBV9,CASSADIQPGGYTF
TRBJ1-2,TRBV2,CASSAPHKPSNYGYTF
TRBJ2-7,TRBV11-3,CASSSGSTRDYEQYF
TRBJ2-7,TRBV3-1/TRBV3-2,CAMPHEEYEQYF
TRBJ1-5,TRBV28,CASSPADGLLGNQPQHF
TRBJ2-5,TRBV7-2,CASSLVGLGETQYF
TRBJ1-6,TRBV5-8,CASSWDRTSPLHF
TRBJ2-1,TRBV12-5,CASGLVSGQWEQFF
TRBJ2-1,TRBV9,CASSVVSGRANEQFF
TRBJ2-5,TRBV6-2/TRBV6-3,CASSYETGWQETQYF
TRBJ2-3,TRBV28,CASSLEAGPSDTQYF
TRBJ1-1,TRBV5-1,CASSLVGTGGGLNTEAFF
TRBJ1-2,TRBV6-5,CASSSGNYGYTF
TRBJ1-1,TRBV11-2,CASSFGRMNTEAFF